This T cell receptor (beta chain) was captured by sequencing in a study of beta chain features in type 1 diabetes (dated by TCRdb to about 2018). General notes on the study: Mean age, gender distribution, total cell number and subset yield were not different between patients and healthy donors. In the study, TCRB repertoires of sorted circulating CD4+ T cell subsets from recently diagnosed type 1 diabetes patients were compared with those of matched healthy donors. Naive and central memory subsets were obtained from all 30 or so donors, but regulatory and stem cell-like memory subsets were isolated from only 8 patients and roughly 8 healthy donors. A total of roughly 100 million sorted cells were examined across all samples, and RNA yield correlated strongly with the number of cells per subset. Broader findings and caveats from the paper: Fewer insertions and more nucleotide deletions at VDJ recombination sites were observed in patients with type 1 diabetes, implying thymic rearrangement abnormalities. HLA sub-analyses involved small numbers of individuals, so any influence of HLA type on TCRB rearrangement remained unresolved. PCR might favor shorter templates, but patient and control samples were amplified and corrected together, so any skew would affect both groups equally. Naive, central memory and regulatory TCRB repertoires appeared to be more alike among patients than among healthy donors. Sequencing cDNA rather than genomic DNA could over-represent highly expressing activated cells, although activation and CD3 levels did not differ between groups. In all four CD4+ subsets, TCRB CDR3 length was moderately but significantly shorter in type 1 diabetes patients.

The CDR3 contains 17 residues, cysteine and phenylalanine counted. Of the read, only the CDR3 DNA is kept; its 51 bases are in frame from base 1. V sheds 3 bases and J sheds 1 base, leaving 16 bases between their ends. The germline V gene supplies CDR1 LGHNA and CDR2 YNFKEQ. About this clone: The clone's antigen remains unknown. There are no base qualities to consult, and no much larger clone falls within one base.

The entire isolated RNA was reverse transcribed using the High Capacity cDNA Reverse Transcription Kit, and thus expressed TCRB transcripts were sequenced. Naive, central memory and regulatory T cell samples underwent deep immunoSEQ sequencing, averaging roughly 3.4 million total reads per sample. Sorted cells were lysed in RLT buffer and RNA was extracted with DNase-treated RNeasy Micro or Mini kits, depending on cell number. To prevent cross-contamination, every cell subset was processed on its own, while patient and healthy donor samples were processed together. The immunoSEQ multiplex PCR was used to amplify TCRB sequences from cDNA, generating 87-bp fragments that spanned the CDR3 region. Amplicons were sequenced on the Illumina HiSeq platform. As for the original processing: Synthetic template baselines were used to correct PCR bias computationally, reads within Hamming distance 2 were collapsed together, and singletons that could not be merged were discarded. Reads were aligned against IMGT to assign V, D and J genes, CDR3 length and insertions or deletions at six rearrangement sites. Within each subset, clonotype counts were normalized to sorted cell number, after which true diversity and Gini coefficients were computed with the tcR R package. Repertoire sharing was quantified using the overlap coefficient calculated on TCRB nucleotide sequences. As a proxy for the pre-selection repertoire, out-of-frame TCRB sequences from naive cells were analyzed. The immuneACCESS repertoire file appears here via TCRdb, limited to in-frame rearrangements. These files lack a portion of the clones; in checked studies, under half of the deficit traces to unresolved V genes, and the cause of the others is not known. That table supplies the V and J calls and clone size; D and trimming were determined from the DNA. Recorded for this sample are 850,000 to 900,000 clones; about a sixth of them occurred a single time. The ten largest make up around 0.02% of the sample.

A single peripheral blood draw of about 116 mL on average was collected from each donor into heparinised tubes. Naive, central memory, regulatory and stem cell-like memory CD4+ T cells were sorted on a BD FACSAria II using a panel including CD45RO, CCR7, CD25, CD127, CD95 and CD27. All sorted populations exceeded 95% purity. PBMCs were isolated immediately by Lymphoprep density gradient centrifugation and stained directly without culture. So that batch effects would be minimized, each experiment stained and sorted samples in pairs, pairing one healthy donor with one patient. Source material: naive CD4+ T cells from blood. Explained via the paper, the cell subset or site label denotes: true naive CD4+ T cells. The source is a woman aged 18 to 35 in good health. Here the chain combines TRBV4-2 and TRBJ2-1; the D segment may tentatively be TRBD1 or TRBD2, each giving 5 matched bases. The CDR3 region reads CASSQGRLYRSYNEQFF. Read as DNA, the sequence is TGTGCCAGCAGCCAGGGACGGCTTTATAGGTCCTACAATGAGCAGTTCTTC.